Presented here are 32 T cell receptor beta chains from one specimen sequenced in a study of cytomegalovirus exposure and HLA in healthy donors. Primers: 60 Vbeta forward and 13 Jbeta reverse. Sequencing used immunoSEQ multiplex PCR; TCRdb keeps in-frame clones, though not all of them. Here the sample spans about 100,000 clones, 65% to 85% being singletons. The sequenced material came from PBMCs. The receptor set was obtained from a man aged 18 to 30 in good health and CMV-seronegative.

The CDR3 loop is CASTPSGGSYEQYF. Here the CDR3 DNA reads TGTGCCAGCACCCCCTCGGGGGGGTCCTACGAGCAGTACTTC. This chain connects TRBV28 to TRBJ2-7; TRBD2 matches 8 bases. Germline lookup yields CDR1 MDHEN and CDR2 SYDVKM. The CDR3 has 14 amino acids. V dropped 7 bases and J dropped 1; count of bases not matched to a gene: 6.

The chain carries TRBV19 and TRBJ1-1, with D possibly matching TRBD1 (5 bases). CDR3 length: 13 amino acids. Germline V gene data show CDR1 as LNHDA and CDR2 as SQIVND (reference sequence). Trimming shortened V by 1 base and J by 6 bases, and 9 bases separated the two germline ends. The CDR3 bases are TGTGCCAGTAGTATAGTAGGGGCCGCTGAAGCTTTCTTT. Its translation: CASSIVGAAEAFF.

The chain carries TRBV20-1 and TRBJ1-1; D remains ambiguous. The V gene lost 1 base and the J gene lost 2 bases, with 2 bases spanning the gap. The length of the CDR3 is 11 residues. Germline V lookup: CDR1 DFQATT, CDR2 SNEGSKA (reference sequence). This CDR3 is CSARANTEAFF. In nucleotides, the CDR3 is TGCAGTGCTAGAGCTAACACTGAAGCTTTCTTT.

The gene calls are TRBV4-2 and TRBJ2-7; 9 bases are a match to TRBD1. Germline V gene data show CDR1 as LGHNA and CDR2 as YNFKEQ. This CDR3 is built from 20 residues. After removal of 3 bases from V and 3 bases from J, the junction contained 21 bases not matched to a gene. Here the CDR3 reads CASSHASGTGFANSGYEQYF. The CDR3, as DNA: TGTGCCAGCAGCCACGCCTCCGGGACAGGGTTTGCTAACAGCGGCTACGAGCAGTACTTC.

Written as DNA, the CDR3 is TGTGCCATCAGTGGGTCTAGCGGGGGGGAGGGGGAGCAGTTCTTC. Amino acids: CAISGSSGGEGEQFF. The chain carries TRBV10-3 and TRBJ2-1; 12 bases are shared with TRBD2. CDR3 length: 15 amino acids. The V and J ends lost 4 bases and 10 bases, in that order; junction bases with no gene match: 8. The germline V gene encodes CDR1 ENHRY and CDR2 SYGVKD.

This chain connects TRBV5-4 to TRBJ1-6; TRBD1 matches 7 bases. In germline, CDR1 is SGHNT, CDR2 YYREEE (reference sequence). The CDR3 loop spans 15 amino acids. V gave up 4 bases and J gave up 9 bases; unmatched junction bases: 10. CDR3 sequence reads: CASSGTGTVGSPLHF. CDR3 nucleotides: TGTGCCAGCAGCGGCACCGGGACAGTAGGTTCACCCCTCCACTTT. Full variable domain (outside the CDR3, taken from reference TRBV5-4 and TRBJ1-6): ETGVTQSPTHLIKTRGQQVTLRCSSQSGHNTVSWYQQALGQGPQFIFQYYREEENGRGNFPPRFSGLQFPNYSSELNVNALELDDSALYLCASSGTGTVGSPLHFGNGTRLTVT.

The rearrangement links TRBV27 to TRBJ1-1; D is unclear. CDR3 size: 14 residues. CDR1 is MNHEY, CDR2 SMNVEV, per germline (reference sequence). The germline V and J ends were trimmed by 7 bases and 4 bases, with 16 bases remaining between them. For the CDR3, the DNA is TGTGCCAGCATCCGGGAGGTGGGTAGCACTGAAGCTTTCTTT. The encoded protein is CASIREVGSTEAFF.

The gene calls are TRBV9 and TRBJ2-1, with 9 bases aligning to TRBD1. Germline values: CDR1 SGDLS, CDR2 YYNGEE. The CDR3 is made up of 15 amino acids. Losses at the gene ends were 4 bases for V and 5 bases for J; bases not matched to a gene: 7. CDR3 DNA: TGTGCCAGCAGCAGGGGACAGGGTAGGGACAATGAGCAGTTCTTC. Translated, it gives CASSRGQGRDNEQFF.

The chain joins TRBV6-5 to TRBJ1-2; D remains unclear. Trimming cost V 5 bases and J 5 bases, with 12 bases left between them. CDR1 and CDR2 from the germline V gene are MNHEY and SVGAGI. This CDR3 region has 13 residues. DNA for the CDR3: TGTGCCAGCAGTCTAACAACGGGTTATGGCTACACCTTC. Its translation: CASSLTTGYGYTF.

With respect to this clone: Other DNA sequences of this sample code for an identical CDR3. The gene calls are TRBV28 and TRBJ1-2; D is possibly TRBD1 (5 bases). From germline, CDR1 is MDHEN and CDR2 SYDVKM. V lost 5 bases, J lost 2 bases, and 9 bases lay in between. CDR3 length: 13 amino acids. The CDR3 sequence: CASSPRGNYGYTF. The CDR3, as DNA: TGTGCCAGCAGTCCCCGGGGGAACTATGGCTACACCTTC.

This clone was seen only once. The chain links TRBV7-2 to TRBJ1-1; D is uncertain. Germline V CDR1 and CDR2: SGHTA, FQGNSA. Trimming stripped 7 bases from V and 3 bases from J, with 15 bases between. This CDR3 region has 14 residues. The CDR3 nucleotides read TGTGCCAGCACCTCGGCAGGTCGGTACACTGAAGCTTTCTTT. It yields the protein CASTSAGRYTEAFF.

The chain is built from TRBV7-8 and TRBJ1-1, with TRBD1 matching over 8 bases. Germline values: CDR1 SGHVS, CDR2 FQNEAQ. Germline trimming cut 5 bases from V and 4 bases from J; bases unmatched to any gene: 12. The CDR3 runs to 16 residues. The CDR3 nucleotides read TGTGCCAGCAGCCCGAGAGGGTTTGGACAGGGCACTGAAGCTTTCTTT. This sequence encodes CASSPRGFGQGTEAFF.

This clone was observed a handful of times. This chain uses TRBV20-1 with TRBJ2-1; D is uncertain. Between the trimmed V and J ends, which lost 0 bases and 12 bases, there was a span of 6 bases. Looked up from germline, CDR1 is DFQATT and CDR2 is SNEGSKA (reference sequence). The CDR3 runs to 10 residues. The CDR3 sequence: CSARDRWQFF. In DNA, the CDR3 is TGCAGTGCTAGAGACAGATGGCAGTTCTTC.

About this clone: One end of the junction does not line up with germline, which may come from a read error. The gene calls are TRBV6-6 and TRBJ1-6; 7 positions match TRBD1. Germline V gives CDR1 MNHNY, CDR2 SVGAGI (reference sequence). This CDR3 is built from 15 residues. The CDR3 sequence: CASRGSSGTAGSLDF. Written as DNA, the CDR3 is TGTGCCAGCAGGGGGAGCTCCGGGACAGCCGGGTCATTGGACTTT.

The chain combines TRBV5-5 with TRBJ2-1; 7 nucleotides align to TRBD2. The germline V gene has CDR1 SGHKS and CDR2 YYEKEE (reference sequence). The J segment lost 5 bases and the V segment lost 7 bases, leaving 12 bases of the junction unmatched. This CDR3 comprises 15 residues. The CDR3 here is CASGKRSSGNNEQFF. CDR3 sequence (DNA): TGTGCCAGCGGAAAAAGGTCTAGCGGAAACAATGAGCAGTTCTTC.

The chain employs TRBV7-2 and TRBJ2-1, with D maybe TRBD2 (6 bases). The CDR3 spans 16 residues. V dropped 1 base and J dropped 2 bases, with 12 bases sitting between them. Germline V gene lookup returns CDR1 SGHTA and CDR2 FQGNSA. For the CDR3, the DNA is TGTGCCAGCAGCTTAGAGGGTAGCGGTCCCTACAATGAGCAGTTCTTC. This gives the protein CASSLEGSGPYNEQFF.

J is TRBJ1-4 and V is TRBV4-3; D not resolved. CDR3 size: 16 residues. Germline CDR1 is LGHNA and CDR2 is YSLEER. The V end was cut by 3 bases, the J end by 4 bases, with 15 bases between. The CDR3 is CASSHERQIYNEKLFF. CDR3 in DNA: TGCGCCAGCAGCCACGAGAGGCAGATTTATAATGAAAAACTGTTTTTT.

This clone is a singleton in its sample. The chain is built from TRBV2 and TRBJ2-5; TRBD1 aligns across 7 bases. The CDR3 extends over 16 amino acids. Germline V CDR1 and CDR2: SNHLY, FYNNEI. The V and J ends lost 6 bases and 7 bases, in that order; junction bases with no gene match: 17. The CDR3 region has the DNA TGTGCCAGCAGCTTGGGCTCACAGGGGACAGCTGGGACCCAGTACTTC. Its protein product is CASSLGSQGTAGTQYF.

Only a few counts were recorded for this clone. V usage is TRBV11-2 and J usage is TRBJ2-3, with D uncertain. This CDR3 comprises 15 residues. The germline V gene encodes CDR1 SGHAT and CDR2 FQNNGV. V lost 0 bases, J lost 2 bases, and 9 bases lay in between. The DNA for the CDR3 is TGTGCCAGCAGCTTAGATAGTGGTTTCACAGATACGCAGTATTTT. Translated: CASSLDSGFTDTQYF.

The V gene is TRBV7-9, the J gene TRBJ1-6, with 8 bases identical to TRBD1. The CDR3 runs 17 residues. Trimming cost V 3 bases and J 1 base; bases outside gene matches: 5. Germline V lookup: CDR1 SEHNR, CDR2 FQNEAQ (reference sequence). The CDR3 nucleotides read TGTGCCAGCAGCTTTTCCAGGGGGCCGTCCTATAATTCACCCCTCCACTTT. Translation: CASSFSRGPSYNSPLHF.

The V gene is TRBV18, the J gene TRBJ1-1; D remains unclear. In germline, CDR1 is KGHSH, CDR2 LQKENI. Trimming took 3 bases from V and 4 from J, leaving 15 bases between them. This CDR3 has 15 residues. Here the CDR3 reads CASSPKEARSTEAFF. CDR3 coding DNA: TGTGCCAGCTCACCCAAAGAGGCGCGGAGCACTGAAGCTTTCTTT. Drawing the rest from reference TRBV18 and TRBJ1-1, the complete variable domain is NAGVMQNPRHLVRRRGQEARLRCSPMKGHSHVYWYRQLPEEGLKFMVYLQKENIIDESGMPKERFSAEFPKEGPSILRIQQVVRGDSAAYFCASSPKEARSTEAFFGQGTRLTVV.

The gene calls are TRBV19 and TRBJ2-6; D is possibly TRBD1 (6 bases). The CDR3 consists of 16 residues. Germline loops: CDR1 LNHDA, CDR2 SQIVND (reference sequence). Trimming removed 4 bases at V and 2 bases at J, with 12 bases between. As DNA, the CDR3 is TGTGCCAGTAGTAGTCAACAGGGTACTGGGGCCAACGTCCTGACTTTC. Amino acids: CASSSQQGTGANVLTF.

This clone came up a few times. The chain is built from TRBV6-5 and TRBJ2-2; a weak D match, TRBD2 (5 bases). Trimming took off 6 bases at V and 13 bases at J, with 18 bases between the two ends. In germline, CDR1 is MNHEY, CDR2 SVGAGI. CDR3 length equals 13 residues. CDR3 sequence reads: CASRPDPFAGLFF. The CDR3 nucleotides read TGTGCCAGCAGGCCGGACCCTTTCGCGGGGCTGTTTTTT.

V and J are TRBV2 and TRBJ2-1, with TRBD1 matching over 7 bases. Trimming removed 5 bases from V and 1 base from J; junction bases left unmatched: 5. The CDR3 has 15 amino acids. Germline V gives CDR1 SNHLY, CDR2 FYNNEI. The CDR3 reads CASSPGTESYNEQFF. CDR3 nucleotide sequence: TGTGCCAGCAGTCCCGGGACAGAGTCCTACAATGAGCAGTTCTTC.

The CDR3 region has the DNA TGTGCCAGCAGCTTGGCGGGGTTAAGTCAGCCCCAGCATTTT. Amino acid sequence: CASSLAGLSQPQHF. The chain links TRBV5-6 to TRBJ1-5; no clear D gene. The CDR3 spans 14 residues. V lost 0 bases and J lost 6, with 10 bases in between. Germline V CDR1 and CDR2: SGHDT, YYEEEE.

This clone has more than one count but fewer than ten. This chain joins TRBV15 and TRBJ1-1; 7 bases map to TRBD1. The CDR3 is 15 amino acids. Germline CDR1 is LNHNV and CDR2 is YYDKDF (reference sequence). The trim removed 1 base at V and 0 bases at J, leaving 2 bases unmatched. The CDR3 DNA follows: TGTGCCACCAGCAGAGTAACAGGGGTGAACACTGAAGCTTTCTTT. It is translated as CATSRVTGVNTEAFF.

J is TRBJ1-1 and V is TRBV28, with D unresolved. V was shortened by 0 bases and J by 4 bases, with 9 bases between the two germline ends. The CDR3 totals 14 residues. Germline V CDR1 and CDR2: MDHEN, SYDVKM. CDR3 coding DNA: TGTGCCAGCAGTTTATGGAGGGTTGGCACTGAAGCTTTCTTT. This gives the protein CASSLWRVGTEAFF.

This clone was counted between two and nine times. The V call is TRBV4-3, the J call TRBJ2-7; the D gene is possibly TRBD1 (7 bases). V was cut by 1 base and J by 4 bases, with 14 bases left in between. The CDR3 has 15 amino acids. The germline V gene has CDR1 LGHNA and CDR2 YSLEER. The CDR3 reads CASSQGGDSLYEQYF. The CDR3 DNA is TGCGCCAGCAGCCAAGGGGGGGACAGTCTTTACGAGCAGTACTTC.

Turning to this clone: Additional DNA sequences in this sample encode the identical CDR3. The CDR3 loop reads CSVGTGPNEKLFF. The CDR3 nucleotides are TGCAGCGTTGGGACAGGGCCTAATGAAAAACTGTTTTTT. The gene calls are TRBV29-1 and TRBJ1-4; 8 positions match TRBD1. Per the germline V gene, CDR1 is SQVTM and CDR2 is ANQGSEA. This CDR3 has 13 amino acids. V was pared by 4 bases and J by 3 bases, with 1 base of the junction left unmatched.

The DNA for the CDR3 is TGTGCCAGCAGCGAGAGGGAGTATGGCTACACCTTC. Translating it yields CASSEREYGYTF. The chain couples TRBV2 to TRBJ1-2; D unresolved. With 6 bases removed from V and 5 bases from J, the gap between germline ends came to 10 bases. The CDR3 length is 12 residues. From germline, CDR1 is SNHLY and CDR2 FYNNEI. Combining the CDR3 with reference TRBV2 and TRBJ1-2 gives the whole variable domain EPEVTQTPSHQVTQMGQEVILRCVPISNHLYFYWYRQILGQKVEFLVSFYNNEISEKSEIFDDQFSVERPDGSNFTLKIRSTKLEDSAMYFCASSEREYGYTFGSGTRLTVV.

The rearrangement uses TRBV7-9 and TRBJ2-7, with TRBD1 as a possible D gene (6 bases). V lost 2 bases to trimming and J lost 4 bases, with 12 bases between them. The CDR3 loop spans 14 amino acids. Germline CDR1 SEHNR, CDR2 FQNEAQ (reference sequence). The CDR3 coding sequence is TGTGCCAGCAGCTTATCAGGGGTGGATTACGAGCAGTACTTC. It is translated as CASSLSGVDYEQYF.

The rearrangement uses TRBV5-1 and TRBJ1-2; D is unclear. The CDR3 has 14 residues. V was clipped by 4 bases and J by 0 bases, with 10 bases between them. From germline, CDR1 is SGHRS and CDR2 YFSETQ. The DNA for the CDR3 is TGCGCCAGCAGCCAAAGCACGGCTAACTATGGCTACACCTTC. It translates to CASSQSTANYGYTF.